This T cell receptor beta chain was identified during a study of PD-1 blockade in classical Hodgkin lymphoma. Study-level results: Lower baseline TCR diversity was reported for newly diagnosed patients than for healthy donors. Complete responders' baseline diversity resembled that of newly diagnosed patients.

Stated time point: cycle 4 day 1 (C4D1), after more than 5 weeks of nivolumab. Relapse was seen in all patients after autologous stem cell transplantation, and brentuximab vedotin exposure was variable. Judged by abundance, this clone is medium-sized. Its specificity is unknown. The data were produced by immunoSEQ multiplex PCR, yet TCRdb's version contains in-frame clones alone and is incomplete. The sample contains tens of thousands of clones, more than 75% of which appear only once. CDR1 is SGHTA, CDR2 FQGNSA, per germline. This CDR3 is 14 amino acids long. Between the trimmed V and J ends, which lost 2 bases and 4 bases, there was a span of 9 bases.

Sequenced material: peripheral blood mononuclear cells (PBMCs), taken before the fourth cycle of nivolumab. V is TRBV7-2 and J is TRBJ1-5, with no clear D. The source of this sequence is a human donor with classical Hodgkin lymphoma. The CDR3 DNA sequence: TGTGCCAGCAGCTTAATCCGTACTAATCAGCCCCAGCATTTT. This translates into CASSLIRTNQPQHF.